The clone carrying this TCR beta chain was counted a few times. With 2 bases removed from V and 7 bases from J, the gap between germline ends came to 9 bases. The CDR3 is 13 amino acids. Germline V gene sequence: CDR1 MNHEY, CDR2 SVGAGI. Amplification yielded TCR beta CDR3 regions, with RNA transcripts as the source. HTBI primers drove first-round RT-PCR of the TCR CDR3. One entry per CDR3 protein results from TCRdb running MiXCR on the multiplex PCR reads. The repertoire holds approximately 530,000 distinct CDR3 sequences, with approximately 15% as singletons. This sample is part of a study of T cells in Graves' hyperthyroidism and ophthalmopathy.

The receptor was derived from a woman between 18 and 30 years old with Graves' hyperthyroidism. V gene TRBV6-5 combines with J gene TRBJ2-1; D unclear. The specimen sequenced was blood. The CDR3 sequence is CASSYQLRNEQFF. CDR3 DNA: TGTGCCAGCAGTTACCAATTGCGGAATGAGCAGTTCTTC.